Listed below are T cell receptor beta chains from one sample, sequenced in a study of OX40 agonist ivuxolimab in advanced cancers. Profiling relied on immunoSEQ multiplex PCR, and the TCRdb table lists in-frame clones only, not all of them. The sample shows 50,000 to 65,000 clones, 85% to 90% of them seen only once. The sample was CD4+ or CD8+ T cells sorted from blood, taken in a trial of the OX40 agonist ivuxolimab. These receptor sequences come from an adult with an advanced solid tumor such as melanoma, head and neck, liver or kidney cancer. CDR3s include the opening cysteine and the closing phenylalanine or tryptophan. Each record gives: D gene, J gene, V gene, clone size, CDR3 DNA, CDR3 protein. The D gene is left open where the match is weak. Clone size is shown for a subset of rows, as once, few, many or a class of expanded clone.

TRBD2 | TRBJ2-3 | TRBV27 | . | TGTGCCAGCAGTCCCGGACTAGCCCCAGATACGCAGTATTTT | CASSPGLAPDTQYF
TRBD2 | TRBJ2-7 | TRBV4-2 | . | TGTGCCAGCAGCCAAGATTTTGGGCTAGCGGGATTATACGAGCAGTACTTC | CASSQDFGLAGLYEQYF
. | TRBJ2-7 | TRBV6-9 | . | TGTGCCAGCATCGCCGACAGGTTCCCCTACGAGCAGTACTTC | CASIADRFPYEQYF
TRBD2 | TRBJ2-5 | TRBV5-6 | . | TGTGCCAGCACCTTAAGCGGGACGGGGGAGACCCAGTACTTC | CASTLSGTGETQYF
. | TRBJ2-4 | TRBV27 | . | TGTGCCAGCAGTTTTAAGGGGGTTAGAAAAAACATTCAGTACTTC | CASSFKGVRKNIQYF
. | TRBJ1-4 | TRBV5-1 | . | TGCGCCAGCAGCTTGGCCCGCGTTTCGACTAATGAAAAACTGTTTTTT | CASSLARVSTNEKLFF
. | TRBJ1-3 | TRBV9 | once | TGTGCCAGCAGCGTTACAGTTTCTGGAAACACCATATATTTT | CASSVTVSGNTIYF
TRBD1 | TRBJ1-1 | TRBV7-2 | . | TGTGCCAGCGAGATGGGACAGGAGAACACTGAAGCTTTCTTT | CASEMGQENTEAFF
. | TRBJ2-5 | TRBV18 | . | TGTGCCAGTTTGAAGGGGTTGCAAAAAGAGACCCAGTACTTC | CASLKGLQKETQYF
. | TRBJ1-5 | TRBV6-1 | few | TGTGCCAGCACGGGGATAGACAATCAGCCCCAGCATTTT | CASTGIDNQPQHF
. | TRBJ1-5 | TRBV10-2 | once | TGCGCCAGCAGTGAGTCGTCAGGTAATCAGCCCCAGCATTTT | CASSESSGNQPQHF
. | TRBJ2-2 | TRBV5-4 | . | TGTGCCAGCAGCTTACGGGAGCGCACCGGGGAGCTGTTTTTT | CASSLRERTGELFF
. | TRBJ1-5 | TRBV27 | . | TGTGCCAGCAGTCCTTCTTTTAATCAGCCCCAGCATTTT | CASSPSFNQPQHF
. | TRBJ1-2 | TRBV28 | . | TGTGCCAGCTTCGACAGGATCTCTGGCTACACCTTC | CASFDRISGYTF
. | TRBJ1-4 | TRBV19 | . | TGTGCCAGTAGTATAGAGTATGGAAATGAAAAACTGTTTTTT | CASSIEYGNEKLFF
. | TRBJ2-7 | TRBV30 | . | TGTGCCTGGAGTGTTGGGGTTACCTCCTACGAGCAGTACTTC | CAWSVGVTSYEQYF
TRBD2 | TRBJ2-2 | TRBV19 | . | TGTGCCAGTACGCGGACTAGCGGGAGGACCGGGGAGCTGTTTTTT | CASTRTSGRTGELFF
. | TRBJ2-1 | TRBV5-1 | . | TGCGCCAGCAGCTTAGAGGGGCCGAATCACAATGAGCAGTTCTTC | CASSLEGPNHNEQFF
. | TRBJ1-5 | TRBV7-9 | . | TGTGCCAGCAGCTTGGGGGGGCCCAATCAGCCCCAGCATTTT | CASSLGGPNQPQHF
. | TRBJ2-2 | TRBV2 | . | TGTGCCAGCACCCCTGAGAGGGCTGGGGGGGAGCTGTTTTTT | CASTPERAGGELFF
. | TRBJ1-4 | TRBV7-6 | . | TGTGCCAGCAGCTTAAGAGGGGTGCCCTCAGCAACTAATGAAAAACTGTTTTTT | CASSLRGVPSATNEKLFF
TRBD1 | TRBJ1-2 | TRBV7-8 | . | TGTGCCAGCAGCTTGAAGAGACAGGGAGGTGGCTACACCTTC | CASSLKRQGGGYTF
TRBD2 | TRBJ2-7 | TRBV2 | . | TGTGCCAGCAGTGAGGGACTAGCGGCAGTTTATGAGCAGTACTTC | CASSEGLAAVYEQYF
. | TRBJ2-1 | TRBV28 | once | TGTGCCAGCAGTTTAGTCGCCGGACAGTATGATTACAATGAGCAGTTCTTC | CASSLVAGQYDYNEQFF
. | TRBJ1-1 | TRBV11-2 | . | TGTGCCAGCAGCTTAGGGCCGCAGGGGAACACTGAAGCTTTCTTT | CASSLGPQGNTEAFF
. | TRBJ1-1 | TRBV5-1 | . | TGCGCCAGCAGCTTGGTGGGGGGATTAAACACTGAAGCTTTCTTT | CASSLVGGLNTEAFF
. | TRBJ1-1 | TRBV29-1 | . | TGCAGCGTTGAACTCATGGGGGGTACTGAAGCTTTCTTT | CSVELMGGTEAFF
TRBD1 | TRBJ2-5 | TRBV7-7 | once | TGTGCTAGCAGCCTGACAGGGGCCCACGAGCGCGACTTC | CASSLTGAHERDF
. | TRBJ2-3 | TRBV5-4 | . | TGTGCCAGCAGCTTGGACGGACCCTCCACAGATACGCAGTATTTT | CASSLDGPSTDTQYF
. | TRBJ2-3 | TRBV5-1 | . | TGCGCCAGCAGCTCGGGAGATACGCAGTATTTT | CASSSGDTQYF
. | TRBJ1-2 | TRBV19 | . | TGTGCCAGCGAGGGCAGGGCAAACTATGGCTACACCTTC | CASEGRANYGYTF
TRBD2 | TRBJ2-1 | TRBV7-9 | . | TGTGCCAGCAGCTTCGGGAGGGGCTCCTACAATGAGCAGTTCTTC | CASSFGRGSYNEQFF
. | TRBJ1-1 | TRBV28 | . | TGTGCCAGCAGTTTAGCGGACACTGAAGCTTTCTTT | CASSLADTEAFF
. | TRBJ1-5 | TRBV27 | . | TGTGCCAGCAGTTTATCCAGGGCAGGCAATCAGCCCCAGCATTTT | CASSLSRAGNQPQHF
TRBD1 | TRBJ1-1 | TRBV11-2 | . | TGTGCCAGCAGCCGGGACAGGGTAAGGCCTGAAGCTTTCTTT | CASSRDRVRPEAFF
TRBD1 | TRBJ2-6 | TRBV5-1 | . | TGCGCCAGCAGTGCCGGACAGGGTTTCGCCTCTGGGGCCAACGTCCTGACTTTC | CASSAGQGFASGANVLTF
. | TRBJ2-3 | TRBV6-4 | . | TGTGCCAGCAGTGACCGGGGAGGGGGAGATACGCAGTATTTT | CASSDRGGGDTQYF
. | TRBJ1-2 | TRBV18 | . | TGTGCCAGCTCACCGCGGGCTGACTATGGCTACACCTTC | CASSPRADYGYTF
TRBD1 | TRBJ1-1 | TRBV5-6 | . | TGTGCCAGCAGCTACTTTGACAGGGGGACTGAAGCTTTCTTT | CASSYFDRGTEAFF
TRBD2 | TRBJ2-1 | TRBV10-2 | . | TGCGCCAGCAGTGAGTCGGCGGGGGGCTCCTACAATGAGCAGTTCTTC | CASSESAGGSYNEQFF
. | TRBJ2-5 | TRBV10-1 | . | TGCGCCAGCAGTGAGTCCACAGGGACCCTAACACAAGAGACCCAGTACTTC | CASSESTGTLTQETQYF